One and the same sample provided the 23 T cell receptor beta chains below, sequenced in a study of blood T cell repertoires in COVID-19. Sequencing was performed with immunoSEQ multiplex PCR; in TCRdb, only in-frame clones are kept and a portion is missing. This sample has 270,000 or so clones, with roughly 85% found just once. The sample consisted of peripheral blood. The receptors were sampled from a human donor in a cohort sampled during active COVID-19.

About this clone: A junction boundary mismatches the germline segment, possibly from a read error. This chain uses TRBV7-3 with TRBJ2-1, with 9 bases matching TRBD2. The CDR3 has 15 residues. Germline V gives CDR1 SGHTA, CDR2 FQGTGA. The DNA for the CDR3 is TGTGCCAGCAGCGTAACTGGCGGGAGGGTCAATGAGCAGTTCTTC. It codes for CASSVTGGRVNEQFF.

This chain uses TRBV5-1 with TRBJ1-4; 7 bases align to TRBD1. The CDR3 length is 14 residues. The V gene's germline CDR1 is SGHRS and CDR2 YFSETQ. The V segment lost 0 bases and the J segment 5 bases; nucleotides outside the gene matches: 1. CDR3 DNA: TGCGCCAGCAGCTTGGGGGACAGAAATGAAAAACTGTTTTTT. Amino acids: CASSLGDRNEKLFF.

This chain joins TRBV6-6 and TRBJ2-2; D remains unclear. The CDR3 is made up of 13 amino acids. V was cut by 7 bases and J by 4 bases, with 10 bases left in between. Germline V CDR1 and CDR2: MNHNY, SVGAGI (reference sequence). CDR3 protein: CASMIPGTGELFF. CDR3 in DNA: TGTGCCAGCATGATACCCGGCACCGGGGAGCTGTTTTTT.

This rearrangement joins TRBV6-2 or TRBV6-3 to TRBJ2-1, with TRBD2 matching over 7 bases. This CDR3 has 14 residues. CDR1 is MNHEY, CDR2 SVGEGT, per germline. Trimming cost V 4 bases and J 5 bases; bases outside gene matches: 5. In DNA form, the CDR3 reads TGTGCCAGCAGTTTATTGGCGGGAGACAATGAGCAGTTCTTC. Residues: CASSLLAGDNEQFF.

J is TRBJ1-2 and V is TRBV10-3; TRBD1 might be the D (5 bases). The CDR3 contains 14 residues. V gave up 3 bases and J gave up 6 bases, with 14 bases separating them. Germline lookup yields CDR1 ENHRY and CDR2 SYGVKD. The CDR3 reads CAISDGGTGHGYTF. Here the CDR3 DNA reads TGTGCCATCAGTGACGGAGGGACTGGGCATGGCTACACCTTC.

This CDR3 is CASSRLRDNEQFF. The CDR3 region has the DNA TGTGCCAGCAGCCGGCTCAGGGACAATGAGCAGTTCTTC. The chain has TRBV14 and TRBJ2-1; D might be TRBD1 (5 bases). Germline V CDR1 and CDR2: SGHDN, FVKESK. CDR3 length: 13 residues. V was trimmed by 4 bases and J by 5 bases, leaving 9 bases between them.

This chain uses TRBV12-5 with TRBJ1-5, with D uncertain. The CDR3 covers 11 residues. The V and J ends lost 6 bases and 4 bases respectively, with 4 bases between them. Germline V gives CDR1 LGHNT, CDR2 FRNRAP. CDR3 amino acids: CASGRNQPQHF. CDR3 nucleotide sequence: TGTGCTAGTGGCAGGAATCAGCCCCAGCATTTT.

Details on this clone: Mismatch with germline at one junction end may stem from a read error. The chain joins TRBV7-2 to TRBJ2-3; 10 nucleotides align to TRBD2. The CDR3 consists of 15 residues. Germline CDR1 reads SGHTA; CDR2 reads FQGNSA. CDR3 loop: CASSLAGALGSAQYF. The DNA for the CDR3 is TGTGCCAGCAGCCTAGCGGGAGCACTGGGATCGGCGCAGTATTTT.

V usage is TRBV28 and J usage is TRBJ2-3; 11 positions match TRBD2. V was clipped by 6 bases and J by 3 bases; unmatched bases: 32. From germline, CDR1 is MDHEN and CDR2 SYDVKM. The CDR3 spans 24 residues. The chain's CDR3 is CASRISRATSGNAKLFSKTDTQYF. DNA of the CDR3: TGTGCCAGCAGGATATCGCGTGCGACTAGCGGGAATGCAAAACTGTTCTCAAAAACAGATACGCAGTATTTT.

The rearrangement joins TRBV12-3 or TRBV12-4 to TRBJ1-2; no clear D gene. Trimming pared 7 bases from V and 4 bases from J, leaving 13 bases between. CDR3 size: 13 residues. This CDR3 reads CASTLRRSYGYTF. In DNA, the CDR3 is TGTGCCAGCACCTTGAGACGGAGCTATGGCTACACCTTC.

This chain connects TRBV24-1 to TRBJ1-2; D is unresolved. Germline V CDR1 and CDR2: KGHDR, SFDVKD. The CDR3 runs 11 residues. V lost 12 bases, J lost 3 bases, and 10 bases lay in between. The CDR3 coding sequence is TGTGCCCCTCGGGGATACTATGGCTACACCTTC. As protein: CAPRGYYGYTF.

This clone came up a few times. The CDR3 is CASSVARASGGFEQFF. The DNA of the CDR3 is TGTGCCAGCAGCGTAGCTCGTGCTAGTGGTGGTTTTGAGCAGTTCTTC. The chain employs TRBV9 and TRBJ2-1; D gene unclear. The CDR3 is 16 amino acids. Trimming removed 0 bases at V and 9 bases at J, with 19 bases between. Germline V gene data show CDR1 as SGDLS and CDR2 as YYNGEE.

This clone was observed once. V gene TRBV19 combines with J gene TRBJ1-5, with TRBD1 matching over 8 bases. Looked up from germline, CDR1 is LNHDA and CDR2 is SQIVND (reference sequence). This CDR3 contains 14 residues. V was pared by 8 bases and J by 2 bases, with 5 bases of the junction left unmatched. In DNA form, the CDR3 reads TGTGCCAGTGTCGGACAGGGCGGCAATCAGCCCCAGCATTTT. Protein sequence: CASVGQGGNQPQHF.

CDR3 region: CASGWEGEDTQYF. CDR3 nucleotides: TGTGCCAGCGGTTGGGAGGGGGAAGATACGCAGTATTTT. The chain employs TRBV3-1 (or the pseudogene TRBV3-2) and TRBJ2-3; weak D call: TRBD2 (7 bases). The CDR3 sequence is 13 residues long. The V and J ends lost 8 bases and 5 bases respectively, with 14 bases between them. Germline V gene data show CDR1 as LGHDT and CDR2 as YNNKEL (reference sequence).

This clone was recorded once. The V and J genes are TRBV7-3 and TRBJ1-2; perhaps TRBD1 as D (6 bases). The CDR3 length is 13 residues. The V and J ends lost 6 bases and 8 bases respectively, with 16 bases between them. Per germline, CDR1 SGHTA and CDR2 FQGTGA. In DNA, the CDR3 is TGTGCCAGCAGACCTACGACAGGTGGGGGCTACACCTTC. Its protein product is CASRPTTGGGYTF. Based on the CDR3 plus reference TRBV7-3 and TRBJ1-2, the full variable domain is GAGVSQTPSNKVTEKGKYVELRCDPISGHTALYWYRQSLGQGPEFLIYFQGTGAADDSGLPNDRFFAVRPEGSVSTLKIQRTERGDSAVYLCASRPTTGGGYTFGSGTRLTVV.

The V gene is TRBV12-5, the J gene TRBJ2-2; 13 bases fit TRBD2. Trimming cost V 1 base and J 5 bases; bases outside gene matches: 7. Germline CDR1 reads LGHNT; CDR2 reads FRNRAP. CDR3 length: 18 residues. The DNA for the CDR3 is TGTGCTAGTGGTTTGGCCTCGGGACTAGCGGGACGGACCGGGGAGCTGTTTTTT. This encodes CASGLASGLAGRTGELFF. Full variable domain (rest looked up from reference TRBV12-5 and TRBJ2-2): DARVTQTPRHKVTEMGQEVTMRCQPILGHNTVFWYRQTMMQGLELLAYFRNRAPLDDSGMPKDRFSAEMPDATLATLKIQPSEPRDSAVYFCASGLASGLAGRTGELFFGEGSRLTVL.

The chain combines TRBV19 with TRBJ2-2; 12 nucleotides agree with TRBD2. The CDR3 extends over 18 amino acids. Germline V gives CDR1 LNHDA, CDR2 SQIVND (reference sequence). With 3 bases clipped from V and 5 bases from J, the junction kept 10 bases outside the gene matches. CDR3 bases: TGTGCCAGTAGTATCATCGGACTAGCGGGACTCCTAACCGGGGAGCTGTTTTTT. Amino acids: CASSIIGLAGLLTGELFF.

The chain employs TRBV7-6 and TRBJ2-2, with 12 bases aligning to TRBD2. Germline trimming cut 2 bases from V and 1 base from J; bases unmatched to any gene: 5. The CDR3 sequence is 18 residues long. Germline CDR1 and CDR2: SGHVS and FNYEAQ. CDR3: CASSLRSGLAGNTGELFF. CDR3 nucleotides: TGTGCCAGCAGCTTAAGGTCGGGACTAGCGGGGAACACCGGGGAGCTGTTTTTT.

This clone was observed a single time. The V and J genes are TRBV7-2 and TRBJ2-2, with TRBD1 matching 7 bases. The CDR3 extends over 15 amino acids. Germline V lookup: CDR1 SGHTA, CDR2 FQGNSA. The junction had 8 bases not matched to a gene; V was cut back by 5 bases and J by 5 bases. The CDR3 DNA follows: TGTGCCAGCAGCCCCCGACAGGGTGGAACCGGGGAGCTGTTTTTT. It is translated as CASSPRQGGTGELFF.

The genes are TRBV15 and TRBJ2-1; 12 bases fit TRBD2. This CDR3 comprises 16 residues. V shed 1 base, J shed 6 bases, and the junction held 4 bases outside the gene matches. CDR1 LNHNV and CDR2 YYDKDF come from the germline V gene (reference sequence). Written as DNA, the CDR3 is TGTGCCACCAGCAGAGTTCTGACTAGCGGGAGCAATGAGCAGTTCTTC. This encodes CATSRVLTSGSNEQFF.

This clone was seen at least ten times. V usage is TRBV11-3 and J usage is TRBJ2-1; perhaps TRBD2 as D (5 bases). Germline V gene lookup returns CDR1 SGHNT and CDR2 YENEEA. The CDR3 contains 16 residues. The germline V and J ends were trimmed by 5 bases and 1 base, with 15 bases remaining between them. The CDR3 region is CASSPAGTLSYNEQFF. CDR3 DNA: TGTGCCAGCAGCCCGGCGGGTACACTATCCTACAATGAGCAGTTCTTC.

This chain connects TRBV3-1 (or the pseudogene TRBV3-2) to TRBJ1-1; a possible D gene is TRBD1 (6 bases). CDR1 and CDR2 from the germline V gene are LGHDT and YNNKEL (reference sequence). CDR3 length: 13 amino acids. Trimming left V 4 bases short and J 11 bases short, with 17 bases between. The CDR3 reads CASSLAGASRAFF. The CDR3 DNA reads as TGTGCCAGCAGCCTCGCGGGGGCATCGCGGGCTTTCTTT.

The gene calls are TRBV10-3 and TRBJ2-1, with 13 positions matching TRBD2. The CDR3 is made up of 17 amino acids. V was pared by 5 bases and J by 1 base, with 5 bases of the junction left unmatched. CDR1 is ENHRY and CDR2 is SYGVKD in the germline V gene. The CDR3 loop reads CAISLATSGRSYNEQFF. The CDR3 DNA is TGTGCCATCAGTCTCGCGACTAGCGGGAGGTCCTACAATGAGCAGTTCTTC.